The text below deals with one T cell receptor (beta chain). V lost 2 bases to trimming and J lost 2 bases, with 9 bases between them. This CDR3 contains 14 residues. Per germline, CDR1 SGDLS and CDR2 YYNGEE. These data belong to a study of control samples from healthy donors and cancer patients. The repertoire was sequenced with immunoSEQ multiplex PCR; TCRdb's copy has only in-frame clones and lacks some. The data contain 130,000 or so clones, about 90% of them singletons. This TCR derives from a man in his forties or fifties with head and neck cancer. Sequenced material: PBMCs. V usage is TRBV9 and J usage is TRBJ2-3; possibly TRBD1 for D (5 bases). CDR3 sequence reads: CASSVTGYTDTQYF. The CDR3 nucleotides are TGTGCCAGCAGCGTTACAGGTTACACAGATACGCAGTATTTT.